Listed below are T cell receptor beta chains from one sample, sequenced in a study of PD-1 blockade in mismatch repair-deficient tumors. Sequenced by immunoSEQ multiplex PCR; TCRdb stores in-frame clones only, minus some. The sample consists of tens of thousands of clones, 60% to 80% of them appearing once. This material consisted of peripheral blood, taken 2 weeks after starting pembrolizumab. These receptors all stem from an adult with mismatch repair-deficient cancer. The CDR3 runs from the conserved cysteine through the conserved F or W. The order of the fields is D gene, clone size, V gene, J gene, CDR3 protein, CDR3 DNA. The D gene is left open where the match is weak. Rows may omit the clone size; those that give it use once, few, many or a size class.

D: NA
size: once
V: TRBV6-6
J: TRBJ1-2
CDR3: CASRRGIRQGGDGYTF
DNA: TGTGCCAGCAGGAGGGGGATAAGGCAGGGAGGTGATGGCTACACCTTC

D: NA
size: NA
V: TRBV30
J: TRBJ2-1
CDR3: CAWSDNYNEQFF
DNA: TGTGCCTGGAGTGACAACTACAATGAGCAGTTCTTC

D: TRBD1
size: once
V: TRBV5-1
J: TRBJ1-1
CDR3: CASSLDVGTVNTEAFF
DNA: TGCGCCAGCAGCTTGGATGTTGGGACAGTTAACACTGAAGCTTTCTTT

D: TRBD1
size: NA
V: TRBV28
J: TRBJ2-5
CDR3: CASSPNRGRRETQYF
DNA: TGTGCCAGCAGTCCGAACAGGGGACGCCGAGAGACCCAGTACTTC

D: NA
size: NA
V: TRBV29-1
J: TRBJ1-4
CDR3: CSVAYGATNEKLFF
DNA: TGCAGCGTTGCATACGGTGCAACTAATGAAAAACTGTTTTTT

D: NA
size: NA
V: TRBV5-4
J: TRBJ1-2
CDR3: CASSLAGTYGYTF
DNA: TGTGCCAGCAGCTTGGCAGGGACCTATGGCTACACCTTC

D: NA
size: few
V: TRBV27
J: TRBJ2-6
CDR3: CASSFGGVGANVLTF
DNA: TGTGCCAGCAGTTTCGGGGGTGTTGGGGCCAACGTCCTGACTTTC

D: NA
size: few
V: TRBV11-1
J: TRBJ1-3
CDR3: CASSSTWRGGDTIYF
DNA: TGTGCCAGCAGCTCGACGTGGAGGGGCGGGGACACCATATATTTT

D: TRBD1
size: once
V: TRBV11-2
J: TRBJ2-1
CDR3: CASSAAGTVNFEQFF
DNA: TGTGCCAGCAGCGCCGCCGGGACAGTCAATTTTGAGCAGTTCTTC

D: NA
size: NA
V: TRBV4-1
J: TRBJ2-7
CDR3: CASSQETVLPLEQYF
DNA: TGCGCCAGCAGCCAAGAGACGGTTCTCCCTCTCGAGCAGTACTTC

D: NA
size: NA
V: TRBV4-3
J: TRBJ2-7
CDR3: CASSQVTGTYEQYF
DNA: TGCGCCAGCAGCCAAGTTACGGGAACCTACGAGCAGTACTTC

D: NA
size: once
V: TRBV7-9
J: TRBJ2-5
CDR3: CASSFVQGWRTQETQYF
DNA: TGTGCCAGCAGCTTCGTTCAGGGGTGGAGGACTCAAGAGACCCAGTACTTC

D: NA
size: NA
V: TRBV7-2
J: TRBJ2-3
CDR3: CASRAMTVSTDTQYF
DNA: TGTGCCAGCCGGGCCATGACAGTAAGCACAGATACGCAGTATTTT

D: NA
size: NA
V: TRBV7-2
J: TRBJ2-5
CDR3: CASSLTARGVGETQYF
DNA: TGTGCCAGCAGCTTAACCGCCAGGGGCGTTGGGGAGACCCAGTACTTC

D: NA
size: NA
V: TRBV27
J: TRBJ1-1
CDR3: CASSFKLNTEAFF
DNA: TGTGCCAGCAGTTTCAAGCTGAACACTGAAGCTTTCTTT

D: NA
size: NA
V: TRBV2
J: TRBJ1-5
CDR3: CASSTDGLNQPQHF
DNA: TGTGCCAGCAGTACGGACGGACTCAATCAGCCCCAGCATTTT

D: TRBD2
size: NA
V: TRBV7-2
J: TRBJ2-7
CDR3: CASSLAGSGGAYEQYF
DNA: TGTGCCAGCAGCTTAGCAGGTAGCGGGGGGGCCTACGAGCAGTACTTC

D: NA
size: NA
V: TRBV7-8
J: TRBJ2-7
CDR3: CASSPQGEQYF
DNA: TGTGCCAGCAGCCCCCAGGGCGAGCAGTACTTC

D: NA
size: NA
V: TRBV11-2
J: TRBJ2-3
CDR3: CASSYGAHTDTQYF
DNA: TGTGCCAGCAGCTACGGGGCCCACACAGATACGCAGTATTTT

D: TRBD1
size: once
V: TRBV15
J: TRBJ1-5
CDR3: CATSKGQINQPQHF
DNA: TGTGCCACCAGCAAGGGACAGATCAATCAGCCCCAGCATTTT

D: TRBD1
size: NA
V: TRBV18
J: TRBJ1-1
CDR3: CASSPGQGLQNTEAFF
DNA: TGTGCCAGCTCACCGGGACAGGGGCTGCAGAACACTGAAGCTTTCTTT

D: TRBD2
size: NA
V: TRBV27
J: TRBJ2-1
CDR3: CASSGGAGLADSLAYNEQFF
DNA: TGTGCCAGCAGTGGGGGAGCGGGACTAGCGGACTCACTGGCCTACAATGAGCAGTTCTTC

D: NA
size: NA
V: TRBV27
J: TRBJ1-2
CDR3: CATSKDTGGYGYTF
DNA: TGTGCCACCTCGAAGGACACCGGAGGCTATGGCTACACCTTC

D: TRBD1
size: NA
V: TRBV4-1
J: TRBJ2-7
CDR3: CASSQVTGSSYEQYF
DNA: TGCGCCAGCAGCCAAGTGACAGGGTCCAGTTACGAGCAGTACTTC

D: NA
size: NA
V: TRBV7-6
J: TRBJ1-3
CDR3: CASSLAGTSGNTIYF
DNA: TGTGCCAGCAGCTTAGCAGGGACCTCTGGAAACACCATATATTTT

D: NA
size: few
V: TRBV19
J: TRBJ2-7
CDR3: CASSIRDVTYEQYF
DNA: TGTGCCAGTAGTATACGGGACGTGACCTACGAGCAGTACTTC

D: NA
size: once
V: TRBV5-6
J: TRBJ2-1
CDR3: CASSLINEQFF
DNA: TGTGCCAGCAGTCTAATCAATGAGCAGTTCTTC

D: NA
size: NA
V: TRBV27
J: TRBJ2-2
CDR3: CASSLKGTGELFF
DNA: TGTGCCAGCAGTTTAAAGGGAACCGGGGAGCTGTTTTTT

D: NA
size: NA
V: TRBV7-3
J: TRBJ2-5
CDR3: CASSLIGDGTQYF
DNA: TGTGCCAGCAGCTTAATAGGGGACGGGACCCAGTACTTC

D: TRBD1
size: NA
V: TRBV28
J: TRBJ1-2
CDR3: CASRPPGTGAFGYTF
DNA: TGTGCCAGCAGGCCTCCCGGGACAGGGGCTTTCGGCTACACCTTC

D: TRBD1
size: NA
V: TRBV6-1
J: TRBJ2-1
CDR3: CASSEYIGTGGYNEQFF
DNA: TGTGCCAGCAGTGAATATATTGGGACAGGGGGATACAATGAGCAGTTCTTC

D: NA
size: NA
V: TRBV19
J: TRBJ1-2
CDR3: CASSRDGYGYTF
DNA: TGTGCCAGTAGTAGGGACGGCTATGGCTACACCTTC

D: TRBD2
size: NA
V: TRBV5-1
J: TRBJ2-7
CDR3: CASDLSTSGSPYEQYF
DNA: TGCGCCAGCGATCTATCCACTAGCGGGAGCCCCTACGAGCAGTACTTC

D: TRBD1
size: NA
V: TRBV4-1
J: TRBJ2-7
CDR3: CASSLLQGIPPGEQYF
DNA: TGCGCCAGCAGCCTCTTACAGGGGATCCCCCCGGGCGAGCAGTACTTC

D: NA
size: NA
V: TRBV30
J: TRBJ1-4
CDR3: CAWSDRGGKEKLFF
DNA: TGTGCCTGGAGTGATCGGGGCGGAAAAGAAAAACTGTTTTTT

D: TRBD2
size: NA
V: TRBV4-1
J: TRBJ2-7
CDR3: CASSHAPGTSGASSYEQYF
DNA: TGCGCCAGCAGCCATGCACCCGGGACTAGCGGAGCGAGCTCCTACGAGCAGTACTTC

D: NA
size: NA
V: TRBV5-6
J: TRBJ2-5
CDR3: CASSWQRETQYF
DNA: TGTGCCAGCAGTTGGCAGCGAGAGACCCAGTACTTC

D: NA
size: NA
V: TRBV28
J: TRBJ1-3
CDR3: CASKGQLVGGNTIYF
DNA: TGTGCCAGCAAAGGACAGTTAGTAGGTGGAAACACCATATATTTT

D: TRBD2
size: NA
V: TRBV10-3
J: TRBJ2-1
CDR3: CAISESGTREGKNEQFF
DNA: TGTGCCATCAGTGAGTCAGGGACGCGGGAGGGAAAAAATGAGCAGTTCTTC

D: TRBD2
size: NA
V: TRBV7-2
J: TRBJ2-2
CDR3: CASSLDRTSGATGELFF
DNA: TGTGCCAGCAGCTTAGACAGAACTAGCGGGGCCACCGGGGAGCTGTTTTTT

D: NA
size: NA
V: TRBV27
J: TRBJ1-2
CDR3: CASPLSTFNYGYTF
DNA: TGTGCCAGCCCACTCAGCACCTTTAACTATGGCTACACCTTC